Listed here are 23 T cell receptor beta chains from one sample, sequenced in a study of T cell clonotyping in hematopoietic cell transplantation. Here immunoSEQ multiplex PCR was the method, and the copy in TCRdb shows in-frame clones only, minus some. The sample records about 36,000 clones, roughly 88% being singletons. The material sequenced was peripheral blood mononuclear cells. The receptors were gathered from a woman aged 40 to 50 in good health. Some clones in this sample may be carry-over from other donors' samples.

The chain combines TRBV7-3 with TRBJ1-2; D remains unclear. This CDR3 has 15 amino acids. Trimming removed 1 base from V and 3 bases from J, with 12 bases in between. The V gene's germline CDR1 is SGHTA and CDR2 FQGTGA. The CDR3 DNA reads as TGTGCCAGCAGCTTAATAGCGGGCCCATACTATGGCTACACCTTC. It codes for CASSLIAGPYYGYTF.

The chain employs TRBV27 and TRBJ2-7; 9 bases fit TRBD1. V trimming: 8 bases; J trimming: 2 bases; junction bases outside the gene matches: 4. CDR3 length: 13 residues. Germline loops: CDR1 MNHEY, CDR2 SMNVEV (reference sequence). CDR3 sequence (DNA): TGTGCCAGCCGGGACAGGGTTCCCTACGAGCAGTACTTC. It specifies CASRDRVPYEQYF.

This chain connects TRBV30 to TRBJ1-2; the D gene is possibly TRBD1 (5 bases). Trimming took off 3 bases at V and 4 bases at J, with 12 bases between the two ends. This CDR3 has 13 residues. Germline V gene data show CDR1 as GTSNPN and CDR2 as SVGIG (reference sequence). The CDR3 bases are TGTGCCTGGAGGGGGACGCTCCGCTATGGCTACACCTTC. This translates into CAWRGTLRYGYTF.

This clone was seen just once. V usage is TRBV19 and J usage is TRBJ2-1; 11 bases fit TRBD1. The length of the CDR3 is 17 residues. Germline V gene sequence: CDR1 LNHDA, CDR2 SQIVND (reference sequence). The trim removed 4 bases at V and 8 bases at J, leaving 13 bases unmatched. The CDR3 loop is CASSRDHWDRGVYEQFF. The CDR3, as DNA: TGTGCCAGTAGTAGGGACCATTGGGACAGGGGGGTCTATGAGCAGTTCTTC. Full variable domain (rest looked up from reference TRBV19 and TRBJ2-1): DGGITQSPKYLFRKEGQNVTLSCEQNLNHDAMYWYRQDPGQGLRLIYYSQIVNDFQKGDIAEGYSVSREKKESFPLTVTSAQKNPTAFYLCASSRDHWDRGVYEQFFGPGTRLTVL.

V gene TRBV30 combines with J gene TRBJ1-5; 9 bases agree with TRBD1. After removal of 3 bases from V and 6 bases from J, the junction contained 3 bases not matched to a gene. Germline values: CDR1 GTSNPN, CDR2 SVGIG (reference sequence). The CDR3 is 13 amino acids. The CDR3 nucleotides are TGTGCCTGGAGGGAGACAGGGGGTCAGCCCCAGCATTTT. Its protein is CAWRETGGQPQHF.

The table lists this clone with a count of one. This chain connects TRBV7-9 to TRBJ2-7, with a tentative D call TRBD2 (5 bases). Trimming shortened V by 3 bases and J by 4 bases, and 10 bases separated the two germline ends. The CDR3 is 13 residues long. Germline CDR1 is SEHNR and CDR2 is FQNEAQ (reference sequence). The CDR3 loop reads CASSFPTRYEQYF. Here the CDR3 DNA reads TGTGCCAGCAGCTTCCCTACTAGGTACGAGCAGTACTTC.

In the case of this clone: One end of the junction fails to match germline, which may point to a read error. The V and J genes are TRBV2 and TRBJ2-7; unclear D gene. This CDR3 region has 12 residues. The germline V gene encodes CDR1 SNHLY and CDR2 FYNNEI. CDR3 sequence: CASSRTMDDQHF. CDR3 bases: TGTGCCAGCAGTCGAACAATGGATGATCAACACTTC.

This clone was recorded once. This rearrangement joins TRBV4-2 to TRBJ2-2; TRBD2 matches 12 bases. CDR1 and CDR2 (germline): LGHNA, YNFKEQ. The CDR3 has 17 amino acids. V lost 4 bases to trimming and J lost 7 bases; unmatched junction nucleotides: 10. The CDR3 DNA reads as TGTGCCAGCAGCCTGAGACTAGCGGGAGATCTGGGCGGGGAGCTGTTTTTT. Encoded protein: CASSLRLAGDLGGELFF.

The chain uses TRBV9 and TRBJ1-3, with D perhaps matching TRBD1 (6 bases). The CDR3 has 16 amino acids. The V gene lost 2 bases and the J gene lost 2 bases, with 14 bases spanning the gap. Germline V gene lookup returns CDR1 SGDLS and CDR2 YYNGEE. The CDR3 sequence: CASSVAGAGTGNTIYF. DNA for the CDR3: TGTGCCAGCAGCGTCGCAGGGGCAGGAACTGGAAACACCATATATTTT.

V usage is TRBV30 and J usage is TRBJ1-1; D is unclear. The CDR3 totals 14 residues. From germline, CDR1 is GTSNPN and CDR2 SVGIG (reference sequence). The V end lost 0 bases, the J end lost 0 bases, and 8 bases lay between the germline ends. The CDR3 nucleotides are TGTGCCTGGAGTGTACCCCCCATGAACACTGAAGCTTTCTTT. Protein: CAWSVPPMNTEAFF.

This rearrangement joins TRBV2 to TRBJ2-3; no firm D call. With 8 bases removed from V and 5 bases from J, the gap between germline ends came to 20 bases. CDR1 is SNHLY and CDR2 is FYNNEI in the germline V gene. The CDR3 runs to 15 residues. The CDR3 DNA reads as TGTGCCAGCTCGTCGACCCGGGTGGGTAAAGATACGCAGTATTTT. Amino acid sequence: CASSSTRVGKDTQYF.

This clone came up a few times. The chain is built from TRBV28 and TRBJ1-2; D remains ambiguous. CDR1 and CDR2 from the germline V gene are MDHEN and SYDVKM. Between the trimmed V and J ends, which lost 3 bases and 8 bases, there was a span of 16 bases. CDR3 size: 14 residues. The CDR3 region is CASSLRSQSRGYTF. CDR3 nucleotides: TGTGCCAGCAGTTTGAGATCCCAGTCTAGGGGCTACACCTTC.

V is TRBV5-6 and J is TRBJ2-1, with D unresolved. Germline-derived CDR1 and CDR2 are SGHDT and YYEEEE. Trimming stripped 0 bases from V and 13 bases from J, with 11 bases between. This CDR3 is 12 amino acids long. In DNA, the CDR3 is TGTGCCAGCAGCTTGGGCTACGGAAAACAGTTCTTC. The encoded protein is CASSLGYGKQFF.

This rearrangement joins TRBV18 to TRBJ2-7; D is tentatively TRBD1 or TRBD2 (5 bases each). Germline V gene data show CDR1 as KGHSH and CDR2 as LQKENI. CDR3 size: 14 residues. The V end lost 3 bases, the J end lost 2 bases, and 11 bases lay between the germline ends. This CDR3 reads CASSPRDAAYEQYF. The CDR3, as DNA: TGTGCCAGCTCACCGAGGGACGCAGCCTACGAGCAGTACTTC.

V usage is TRBV5-1 and J usage is TRBJ1-1; D might be TRBD1 (6 bases). Germline assignment: CDR1 SGHRS and CDR2 YFSETQ. The V gene lost 0 bases and the J gene lost 5 bases, with 11 bases spanning the gap. The CDR3 extends over 14 amino acids. As DNA, the CDR3 is TGCGCCAGCAGCTTGGATCAGGGGCGAACTGAAGCTTTCTTT. This encodes CASSLDQGRTEAFF.

The V and J genes are TRBV28 and TRBJ2-1, with 8 bases matching TRBD2. Germline-derived CDR1 and CDR2 are MDHEN and SYDVKM. The CDR3 runs 16 residues. V trimming: 5 bases; J trimming: 0 bases; junction bases outside the gene matches: 6. The CDR3 reads CASSRQAGASYNEQFF. DNA for the CDR3: TGTGCCAGCAGTAGGCAAGCGGGGGCCTCCTACAATGAGCAGTTCTTC.

This chain uses TRBV28 with TRBJ1-1; D call uncertain. V lost 6 bases and J 3 bases, leaving 5 bases between the germline ends. The CDR3 is made up of 11 amino acids. Looked up from germline, CDR1 is MDHEN and CDR2 is SYDVKM. The CDR3 bases are TGTGCCAGCAGGTCGTACACTGAAGCTTTCTTT. Encoded protein: CASRSYTEAFF. Full variable domain (outside the CDR3, taken from reference TRBV28 and TRBJ1-1): DVKVTQSSRYLVKRTGEKVFLECVQDMDHENMFWYRQDPGLGLRLIYFSYDVKMKEKGDIPEGYSVSREKKERFSLILESASTNQTSMYLCASRSYTEAFFGQGTRLTVV.

V is TRBV5-1 and J is TRBJ1-1; TRBD1 matches at 8 bases. Germline-derived CDR1 and CDR2 are SGHRS and YFSETQ. V lost 2 bases and J lost 1; bases outside the gene matches: 4. CDR3 length equals 15 residues. CDR3 DNA: TGCGCCAGCAGCTTTGGGACAGGCCCGAACACTGAAGCTTTCTTT. It translates to CASSFGTGPNTEAFF.

The J gene is TRBJ1-4, the V gene TRBV5-8; 7 nucleotides align to TRBD1. Trimming removed 4 bases from V and 5 bases from J; junction bases left unmatched: 11. Germline loops: CDR1 SGHTS, CDR2 YDEGEE. The CDR3 length is 16 residues. CDR3 amino acids: CASSTGTESYNEKLFF. The CDR3 DNA reads as TGTGCCAGCAGCACCGGGACAGAGAGTTACAATGAAAAACTGTTTTTT. Based on the CDR3 plus reference TRBV5-8 and TRBJ1-4, the full variable domain is EAGVTQSPTHLIKTRGQQATLRCSPISGHTSVYWYQQALGLGLQFLLWYDEGEERNRGNFPPRFSGRQFPNYSSELNVNALELEDSALYLCASSTGTESYNEKLFFGSGTQLSVL.

This chain links TRBV28 with TRBJ1-5; perhaps TRBD1 as D (5 bases). The CDR3 spans 14 residues. The germline CDR1 and CDR2 sequences are MDHEN and SYDVKM. Between the trimmed V and J ends, which lost 5 bases and 8 bases, there was a span of 16 bases. Written as DNA, the CDR3 is TGTGCCAGCAGTACCCCCAGGGCAAGGGAGCCCCAGCATTTT. Translated: CASSTPRAREPQHF.

The V call is TRBV19, the J call TRBJ1-2; D may be TRBD1 (5 bases). V was shortened by 4 bases and J by 7 bases, with 25 bases between the two germline ends. CDR1 LNHDA and CDR2 SQIVND come from the germline V gene (reference sequence). This CDR3 spans 17 amino acids. The CDR3 loop reads CASSTGTEAFLLGGYTF. The CDR3, as DNA: TGTGCCAGTAGTACTGGGACGGAGGCTTTCTTGTTGGGTGGCTACACCTTC.

The chain carries TRBV25-1 and TRBJ2-7; 8 bases are a match to TRBD1. Germline V gene lookup returns CDR1 MGHDK and CDR2 SYGVNS. The CDR3 loop spans 14 amino acids. Losses at the gene ends were 8 bases for V and 3 bases for J; bases not matched to a gene: 9. CDR3 sequence: CASPPGQGYYEQYF. In DNA, the CDR3 is TGTGCCAGCCCCCCCGGACAGGGTTACTACGAGCAGTACTTC.

This sequence joins TRBV20-1 and TRBJ2-7; D might be TRBD2 (6 bases). CDR3 length equals 11 residues. Germline V gives CDR1 DFQATT, CDR2 SNEGSKA (reference sequence). V lost 3 bases, J lost 5 bases, and 8 bases lay in between. The CDR3 sequence: CSARPGDEQYF. CDR3 in DNA: TGCAGTGCTAGGCCGGGGGACGAGCAGTACTTC.